This TCR beta chain was documented in a study of graft-versus-host responses after intestinal transplantation (dated by TCRdb to the early 2020s). About the investigation overall: Multivisceral, liver-intestinal, or isolated intestinal transplants were received by the recipients. A peak of at least 4% donor T cells among recipient peripheral blood mononuclear cells was the definition used for donor T cell macrochimerism. Bulk TCR-beta CDR3 sequencing was used to track graft-versus-host and host-versus-graft alloreactive T cell clones in the graft, circulation and bone marrow after intestinal transplantation. Instead of going to the commercial service, samples from a few later patients were sequenced in-house on an Illumina MiSeq and processed with MiXCR. Every recipient was given anti-thymocyte globulin induction, then maintenance tacrolimus and steroids for roughly three years. A cohort of 24 intestinal transplant recipients, including one retransplant, was enrolled, and a few patients lacking pretransplant specimens were excluded. Alloreactive clones were identified by sequencing pre-transplant mixed lymphocyte reaction products and comparing these products with unstimulated pre-transplant donor and recipient T cells.

Summary of the overall study and its limitations: Early after transplant, peak levels of circulating GvH clones were found to be associated with declines in HvG clones. In the allografts of patients with donor T cell macrochimerism, GvH to HvG T cell clonal ratios were high. The relatively low number and heterogeneity of intestinal transplant patients limited the conclusions. GvH clones turned up in recipient bone marrow, with some appearing earlier in ileal mucosa or blood, a pattern consistent with an intestinal mucosal origin.

Details on this clone: What this receptor recognizes is not known. No per-base quality is available; no much larger clone lies one base away.

The time point label of this sample denotes: cells obtained before transplantation from donor or recipient. CD3+CD4+ and CD3+CD8+ populations were FACS-sorted from unstimulated pre-transplant donor and recipient cells taken from spleen or lymph nodes. Library generation was performed with the immunoSEQ multiplex PCR assay. For most patients, genomic DNA was isolated with the Qiagen DNeasy Blood and Tissue Kit and sent frozen to Adaptive Biotechnologies for TCR sequencing. High-throughput TCR-beta CDR3 sequencing of genomic DNA from most patients was performed by Adaptive Biotechnologies. Regarding the original processing steps: Adaptive's ImmunoSEQ software was the source of the TCR sequencing data for 15 to 20 patients, while a few other patients were processed with MiXCR and VDJtools. To correct CD4 versus CD8 sorting errors, any sequence found in both subsets at a frequency ratio below 5:1 was removed. CDR3 nucleotide sequences shared between donor and recipient were removed because their origin could not be assigned. At least 2-fold expansion over unstimulated cells and a minimum CFSE-low frequency of 0.002% (template counts) or 0.001% (read counts) were required for clones to be classified as alloreactive. Clones detected in sequenced pre-transplant spleen, lymph node, or MLR CFSE-low populations of the donor or recipient were defined as mappable. The cumulative frequency of alloreactive clones was calculated as a percentage of all sequences, weighted by copy number. Held by TCRdb, this immuneACCESS table contains in-frame sequences only and omits some clones. Under half of the omission traces to an unresolved V gene where checked; the cause of the rest is unknown. That table furnishes V, J and clone size, whereas the DNA furnished D and trimming. This sample gives 25,000 or so clones in total; 82% of them show up just once. The top ten hold roughly 0.7% of the sample.

Relative to germline, V is 3 bases shorter and J is 4 bases shorter, with 15 bases between their ends. The cysteine opens and the phenylalanine closes a CDR3 of 14 amino acids. The DNA shown is the 42-base CDR3, in frame from base 1. Via the germline V gene (reference sequence), CDR1 is GTSNPN and CDR2 SVGIG. The chain joins TRBV30 to TRBJ2-5; TRBD2 is a possible D gene, resting on 6 matching bases. The sequence came from a human donor who received an intestinal transplant. The source material was unstimulated CD4+ T cells sorted from spleen or lymph node cells, sampled before intestinal transplant. The CDR3 reads CAWSPPSAVETQYF. The nucleotide sequence reads as follows: TGTGCCTGGAGCCCGCCTAGCGCTGTAGAGACCCAGTACTTC. Supplemented by the reference TRBV30 and TRBJ2-5 proteins around the CDR3, the complete variable domain is SQTIHQWPATLVQPVGSPLSLECTVEGTSNPNLYWYRQAAGRGLQLLFYSVGIGQISSEVPQNLSASRPQDRQFILSSKKLLLSDSGFYLCAWSPPSAVETQYFGPGTRLLVL.